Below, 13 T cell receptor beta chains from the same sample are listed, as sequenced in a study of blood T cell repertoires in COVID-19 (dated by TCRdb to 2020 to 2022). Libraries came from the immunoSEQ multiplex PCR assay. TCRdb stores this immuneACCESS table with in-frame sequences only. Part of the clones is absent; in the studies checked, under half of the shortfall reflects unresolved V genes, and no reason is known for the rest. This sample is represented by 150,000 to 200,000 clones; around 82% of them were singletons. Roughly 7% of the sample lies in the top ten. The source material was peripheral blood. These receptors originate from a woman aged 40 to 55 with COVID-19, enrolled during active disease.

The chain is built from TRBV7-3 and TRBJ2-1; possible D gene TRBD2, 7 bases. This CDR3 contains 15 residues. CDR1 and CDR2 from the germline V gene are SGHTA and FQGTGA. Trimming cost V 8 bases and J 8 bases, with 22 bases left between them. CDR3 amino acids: CASSPGGGRFYEQFF. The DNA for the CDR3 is TGTGCCAGCTCCCCCGGGGGCGGGAGATTCTATGAGCAGTTCTTC.

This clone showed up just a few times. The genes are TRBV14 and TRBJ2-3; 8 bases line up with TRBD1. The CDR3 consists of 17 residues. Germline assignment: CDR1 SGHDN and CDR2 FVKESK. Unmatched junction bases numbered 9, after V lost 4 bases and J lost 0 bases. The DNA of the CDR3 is TGTGCCAGCAGCCTCATCCCTGGACAGGGTAGCACAGATACGCAGTATTTT. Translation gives CASSLIPGQGSTDTQYF.

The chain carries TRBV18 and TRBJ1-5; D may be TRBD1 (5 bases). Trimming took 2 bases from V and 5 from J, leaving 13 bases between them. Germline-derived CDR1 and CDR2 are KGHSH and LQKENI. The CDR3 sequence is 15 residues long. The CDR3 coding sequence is TGTGCCAGCTCACCAGTCGAACAGGCGGATCAGCCCCAGCATTTT. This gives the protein CASSPVEQADQPQHF.

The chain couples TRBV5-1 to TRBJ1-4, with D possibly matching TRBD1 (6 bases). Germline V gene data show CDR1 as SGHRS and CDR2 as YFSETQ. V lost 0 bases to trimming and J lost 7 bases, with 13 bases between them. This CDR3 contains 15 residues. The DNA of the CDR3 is TGCGCCAGCAGCTTGGATGGGAAAGGGGGTGAAAAACTGTTTTTT. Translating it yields CASSLDGKGGEKLFF.

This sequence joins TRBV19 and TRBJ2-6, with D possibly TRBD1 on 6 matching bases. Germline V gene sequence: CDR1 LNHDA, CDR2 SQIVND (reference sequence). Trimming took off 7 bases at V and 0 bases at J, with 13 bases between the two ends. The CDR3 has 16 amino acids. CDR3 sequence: CASTLDRTSGANVLTF. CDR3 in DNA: TGTGCCAGTACCCTCGACAGGACCTCTGGGGCCAACGTCCTGACTTTC.

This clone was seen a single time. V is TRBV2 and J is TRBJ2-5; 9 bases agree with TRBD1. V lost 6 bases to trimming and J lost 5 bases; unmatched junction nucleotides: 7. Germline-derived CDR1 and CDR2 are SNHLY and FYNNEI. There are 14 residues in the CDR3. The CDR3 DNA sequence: TGTGCCAGCAGATTACAGGGGGCGCGGGAGACCCAGTACTTC. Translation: CASRLQGARETQYF.

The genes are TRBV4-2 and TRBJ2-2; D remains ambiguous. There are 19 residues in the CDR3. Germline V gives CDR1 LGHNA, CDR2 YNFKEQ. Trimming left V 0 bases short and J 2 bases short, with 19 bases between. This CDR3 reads CASSQEGGGGRVNTGELFF. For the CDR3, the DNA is TGTGCCAGCAGCCAAGAGGGTGGCGGTGGCCGGGTTAACACCGGGGAGCTGTTTTTT.

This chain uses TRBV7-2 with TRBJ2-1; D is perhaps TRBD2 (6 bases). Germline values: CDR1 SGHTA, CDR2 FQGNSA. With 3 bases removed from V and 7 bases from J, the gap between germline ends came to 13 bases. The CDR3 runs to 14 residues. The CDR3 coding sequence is TGTGCCAGCAGCTTGAGTAGCGGCGGGAATGAGCAGTTCTTC. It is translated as CASSLSSGGNEQFF.

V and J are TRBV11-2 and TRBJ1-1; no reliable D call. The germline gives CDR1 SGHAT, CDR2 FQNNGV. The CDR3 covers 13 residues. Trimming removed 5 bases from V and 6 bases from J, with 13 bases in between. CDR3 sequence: CASSEAQAPEAFF. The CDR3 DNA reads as TGTGCCAGCAGCGAAGCCCAGGCCCCTGAAGCTTTCTTT. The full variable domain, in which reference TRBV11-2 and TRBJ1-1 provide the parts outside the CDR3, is EAGVAQSPRYKIIEKRQSVAFWCNPISGHATLYWYQQILGQGPKLLIQFQNNGVVDDSQLPKDRFSAERLKGVDSTLKIQPAKLEDSAVYLCASSEAQAPEAFFGQGTRLTVV.

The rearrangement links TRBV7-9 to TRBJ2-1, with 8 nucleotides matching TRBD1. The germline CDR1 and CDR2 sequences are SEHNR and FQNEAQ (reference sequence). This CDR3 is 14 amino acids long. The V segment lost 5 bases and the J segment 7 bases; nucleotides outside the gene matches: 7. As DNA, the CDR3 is TGTGCCAGCAGCGCCCGGGACAGGAGGAATGAGCAGTTCTTC. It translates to CASSARDRRNEQFF.

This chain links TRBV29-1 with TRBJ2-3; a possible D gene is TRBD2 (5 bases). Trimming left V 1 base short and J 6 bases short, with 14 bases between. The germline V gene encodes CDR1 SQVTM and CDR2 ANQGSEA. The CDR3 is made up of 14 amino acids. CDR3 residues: CSVEVPGSRDTQYF. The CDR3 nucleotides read TGCAGCGTTGAAGTGCCGGGGAGTCGTGATACGCAGTATTTT.

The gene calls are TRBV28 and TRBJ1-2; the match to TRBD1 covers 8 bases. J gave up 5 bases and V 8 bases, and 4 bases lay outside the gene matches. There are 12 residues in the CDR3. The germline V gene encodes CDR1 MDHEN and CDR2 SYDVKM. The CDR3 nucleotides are TGTGCCAGCCGACAGGGGAGGTATGGCTACACCTTC. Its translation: CASRQGRYGYTF.

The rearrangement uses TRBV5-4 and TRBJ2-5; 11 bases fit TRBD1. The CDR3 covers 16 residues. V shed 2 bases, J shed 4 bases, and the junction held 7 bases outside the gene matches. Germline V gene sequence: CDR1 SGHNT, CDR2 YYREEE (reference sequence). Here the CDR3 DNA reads TGTGCCAGCAGCTTAAGGGGACAGGGGGTTTTAGAGACCCAGTACTTC. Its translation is CASSLRGQGVLETQYF.